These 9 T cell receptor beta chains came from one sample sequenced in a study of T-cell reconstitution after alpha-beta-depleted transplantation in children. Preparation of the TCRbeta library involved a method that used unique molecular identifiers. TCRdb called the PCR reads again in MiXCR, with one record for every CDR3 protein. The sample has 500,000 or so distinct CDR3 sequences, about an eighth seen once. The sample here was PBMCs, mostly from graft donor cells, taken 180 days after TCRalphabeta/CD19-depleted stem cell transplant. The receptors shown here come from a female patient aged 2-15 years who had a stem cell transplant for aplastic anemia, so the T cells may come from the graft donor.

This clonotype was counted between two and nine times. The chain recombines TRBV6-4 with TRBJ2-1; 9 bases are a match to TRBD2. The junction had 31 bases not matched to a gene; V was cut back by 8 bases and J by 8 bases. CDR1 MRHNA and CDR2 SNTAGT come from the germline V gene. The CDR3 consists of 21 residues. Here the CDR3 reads CASERGGSLPGAAGGDDEQFF. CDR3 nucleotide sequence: TGTGCCAGCGAAAGGGGGGGGTCCCTTCCCGGGGCAGCGGGAGGAGACGATGAGCAGTTCTTC.

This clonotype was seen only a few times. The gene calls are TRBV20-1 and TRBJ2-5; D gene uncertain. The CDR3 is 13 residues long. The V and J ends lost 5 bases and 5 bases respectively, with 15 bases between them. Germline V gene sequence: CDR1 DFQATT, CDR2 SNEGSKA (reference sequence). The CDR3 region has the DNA TGCAGTGCTCACCGAACTGTTCAGGAGACCCAGTACTTC. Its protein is CSAHRTVQETQYF.

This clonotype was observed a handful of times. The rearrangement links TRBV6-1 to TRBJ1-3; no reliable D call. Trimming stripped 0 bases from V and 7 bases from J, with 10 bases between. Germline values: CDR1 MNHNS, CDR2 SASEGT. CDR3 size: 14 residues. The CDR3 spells CASSEARGRNTIYF. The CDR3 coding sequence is TGTGCCAGCAGTGAAGCGCGGGGAAGGAACACCATATATTTT.

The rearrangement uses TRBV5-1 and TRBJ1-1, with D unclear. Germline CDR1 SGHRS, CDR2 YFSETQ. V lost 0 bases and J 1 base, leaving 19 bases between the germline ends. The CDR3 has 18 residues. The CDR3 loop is CASSLVVRPDTANTEAFF. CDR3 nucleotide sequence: TGCGCCAGCAGCTTGGTCGTTCGGCCCGACACTGCGAACACTGAAGCTTTCTTT.

The chain's CDR3 is CASSPYPGLASYEQYF. CDR3 DNA sequence: TGCGCCAGCAGCCCCTACCCGGGACTGGCCTCCTACGAGCAGTACTTC. The gene calls are TRBV4-3 and TRBJ2-7; possible D gene TRBD2, 6 bases. Germline CDR1 reads LGHNA; CDR2 reads YSLEER. This CDR3 has 16 residues. The germline V and J ends were trimmed by 4 bases and 0 bases, with 16 bases remaining between them.

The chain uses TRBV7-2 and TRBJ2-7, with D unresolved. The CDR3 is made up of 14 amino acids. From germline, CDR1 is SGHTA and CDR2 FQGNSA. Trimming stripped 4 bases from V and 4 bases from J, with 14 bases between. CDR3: CASSSRHRAYEQYF. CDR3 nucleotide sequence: TGTGCCAGCAGCTCGCGACATCGGGCGTACGAGCAGTACTTC.

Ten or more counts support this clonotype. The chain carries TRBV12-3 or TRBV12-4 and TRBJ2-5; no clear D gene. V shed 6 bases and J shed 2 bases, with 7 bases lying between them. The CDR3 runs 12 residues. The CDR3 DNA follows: TGTGCCAGCAGCCATAAACAAGAGACCCAGTACTTC. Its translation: CASSHKQETQYF.

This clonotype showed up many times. CDR3 bases: TGCGCCAGCAGCCAAGATACAGGGATAGGCAATGAGCAGTTCTTC. Translated: CASSQDTGIGNEQFF. The genes are TRBV4-3 and TRBJ2-1, with a weak D call TRBD1 (6 bases). V gave up 0 bases and J gave up 6 bases, with 12 bases separating them. Germline V CDR1 and CDR2: LGHNA, YSLEER. CDR3 length: 15 amino acids.

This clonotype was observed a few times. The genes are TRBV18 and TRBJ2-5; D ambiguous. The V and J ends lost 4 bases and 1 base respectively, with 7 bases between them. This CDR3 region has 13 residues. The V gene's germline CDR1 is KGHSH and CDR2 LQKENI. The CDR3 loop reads CASSRPPQETQYF. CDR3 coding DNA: TGTGCCAGCTCACGACCACCCCAAGAGACCCAGTACTTC.